This TCR beta chain originates from a study of cytomegalovirus exposure and HLA in healthy donors. 13 Jbeta primers and 60 Vbeta primers were used for the PCR. Only in-frame clones appear in the TCRdb table, and some are missing; sequencing was by immunoSEQ multiplex PCR. Among around 130,000 clones listed, 8.5% to 9% were seen once. Trimming took 6 bases from V and 7 from J; bases not matched to a gene: 18. Germline assignment: CDR1 SNHLY and CDR2 FYNNEI. There are 17 residues in the CDR3. Study-wide results and caveats: Later on, a genetic analysis was performed. It linked a missense variant in DCLRE1C with V- and J-gene trimming of TCR beta.

This clone was recorded a few times. Its antigen is currently unknown. What was sequenced was PBMCs. J is TRBJ1-5 and V is TRBV2; TRBD1 matches 7 bases. This receptor was taken from a woman in her 40s in good health and CMV-seropositive. DNA of the CDR3: TGTGCCAGCAGCCAAGGACAGGCCCTCCGGACACGGCAGCCCCAGCATTTT. Its translation is CASSQGQALRTRQPQHF.